This entry is about one T cell receptor (beta chain). Trimming stripped 6 bases from V and 7 bases from J, with 10 bases between. CDR1 and CDR2 from the germline V gene are MNHNY and SVGAGI (reference sequence). This CDR3 is 12 amino acids long. These data belong to a study of human T cells and chemical hapten exposure. On the study more broadly: Researchers reported sensitizing a roughly 2 cm by roughly 2 cm upper inner arm skin site with 2% DPC.

How the authors handled the data: TCR counts had a median of approximately 87,000 per sample and spanned about 23,224 to 750,000. TCRdb recomputed calls from the RACE reads with MiXCR, one row per CDR3 protein. The V and J calls come from TCRdb's annotation, not from the publication. The sample holds tens of thousands of distinct CDR3 sequences, more than 9% seen once. Time point indicated: patch test 1, 2 weeks after DPC sensitization. Indicated treatment: therapeutic diphenylcyclopropenone sensitization with weekly scalp DPC. Blood collection took place prior to placing each patch test. This receptor was obtained from a man aged 40-50 years with alopecia areata. Some clones in this sample may be carry-over from other donors' samples. J is TRBJ1-5 and V is TRBV6-6; D remains ambiguous. The source was whole blood, collected in connection with sensitization to the hapten diphenylcyclopropenone (DPC). The chain's CDR3 is CASSPTKQPQHF. The CDR3 DNA is TGTGCCAGCAGCCCCACGAAGCAGCCCCAGCATTTT.